Listed below are T cell receptor beta chains from one sample, sequenced in a study of T cell repertoires in cytomegalovirus infection. TCRdb called the reads again in MiXCR, with one record for every CDR3 protein. This sample yields about 900,000 distinct CDR3 sequences, of which around a third are seen a single time; over 11% belongs to the top ten. Antigens of these TCRs are unknown. This sample comprised cultured CD8+ T cells from PBMCs, obtained from culture after CMV antigen stimulation. These receptors all come from a human donor in good health (CMV status not recorded). Some clones in this sample may be carry-over from other donors' samples. CDR3s include the opening cysteine and the closing phenylalanine or tryptophan. The D gene is left open where the match is weak. For some rows the clone size is stated as once, few or many, or as a class when expanded; others skip it.

NA	16	NA	TRBV7-9	TRBJ1-2	TGTGCCAGCAGCTCCTCGGTTGGCGGCGCTAACTATGGCTACACCTTC	CASSSSVGGANYGYTF
NA	12	NA	TRBV29-1	TRBJ1-2	TGCAGCGTAGAGGACAGCCTCTATGGCTACACCTTC	CSVEDSLYGYTF
TRBD1	15	few	TRBV6-2/TRBV6-3	TRBJ1-1	TGTGCCAGCAGTCCATGGACAGGGGTGAACACTGAAGCTTTCTTT	CASSPWTGVNTEAFF
TRBD2	15	many	TRBV7-2	TRBJ2-3	TGTGCCAGCACCCCCGGACTAGCGGGGGGGGTGGGGCAGTATTTT	CASTPGLAGGVGQYF
NA	14	NA	TRBV7-6	TRBJ2-2	TGTGCCAGCAGCTACCGGGTGAACACCGGGGAGCTGTTTTTT	CASSYRVNTGELFF
NA	15	NA	TRBV7-3	TRBJ2-3	TGTGCCAGCAGATCCACAAGGGGCAGAACAGATACGCAGTATTTT	CASRSTRGRTDTQYF
NA	15	NA	TRBV11-3	TRBJ2-3	TGTGCCAGCAGCTTAGGGGACGGAACAACAGATACGCAGTATTTT	CASSLGDGTTDTQYF
NA	16	NA	TRBV10-3	TRBJ2-5	TGTGCCATCAGTGAGACGGGGCGGGGGCCCCAAGAGACCCAGTACTTC	CAISETGRGPQETQYF
NA	16	NA	TRBV28	TRBJ1-3	TGTGCCAGCACCCGGGGAACAGTCCACTCTGGAAACACCATATATTTT	CASTRGTVHSGNTIYF
NA	17	few	TRBV15	TRBJ2-2	TGTGCCACCAGCAGAGATGTGCTAGCCTGGAACACCGGGGAGCTGTTTTTT	CATSRDVLAWNTGELFF
NA	13	many	TRBV12-3/TRBV12-4	TRBJ2-4	TGTGCCAAGTCGGGGCTCCCCAAAAACATTCAGTACTTC	CAKSGLPKNIQYF
NA	13	few	TRBV27	TRBJ1-6	TGTGCCAGCAGTTTGTCGACAAATTCACCCCTCCACTTT	CASSLSTNSPLHF
TRBD1	17	NA	TRBV7-3	TRBJ2-7	TGTGCCAGCAGCTTTAGATCAACAGGGGGGAATCTCTACGAGCAGTACTTC	CASSFRSTGGNLYEQYF
NA	17	many	TRBV7-8	TRBJ2-1	TGTGCCAGCAGCTTAGATATCCGGGACACTGTCTACAATGAGCAGTTCTTC	CASSLDIRDTVYNEQFF
NA	15	NA	TRBV7-6	TRBJ1-5	TGTGCCAGCAGCTTAGGGACTCCCAATAATCAGCCCCAGCATTTT	CASSLGTPNNQPQHF
NA	14	few	TRBV18	TRBJ2-5	TGTGCCAGCTCACCAATTCCCGCGCGTGAGACCCAGTACTTC	CASSPIPARETQYF
NA	13	once	TRBV27	TRBJ2-7	TGTGCCACCAGATCCCGGGAGTCCTACGAGCAGTACTTC	CATRSRESYEQYF
TRBD2	18	NA	TRBV6-6	TRBJ2-3	TGTGCCAGCAGTCCCTCGGGACTAGCGGGGGCTTCAACAGATACGCAGTATTTT	CASSPSGLAGASTDTQYF
NA	11	NA	TRBV4-1	TRBJ1-1	TGCGCCAGCAGCCAACACACTGAAGCTTTCTTT	CASSQHTEAFF
NA	16	NA	TRBV19	TRBJ2-3	TGTGCCAGTAGTCTTATAAAGGAAGGTCGCGCAGATACGCAGTATTTT	CASSLIKEGRADTQYF
TRBD1	17	NA	TRBV6-1	TRBJ2-3	TGTGCCAGCAGTCTCGGGGACAGGGATCCCAGGGTGGGTACGCAGTATTTT	CASSLGDRDPRVGTQYF
NA	14	many	TRBV7-2	TRBJ1-6	TGTGCCAGCAGCTCTGTCAGTGGAAATTCACCCCTCCACTTT	CASSSVSGNSPLHF
NA	16	NA	TRBV7-3	TRBJ2-2	TGTGCCAGCAGCTCAGGGACCTCCTCGGGCACCGGGGAGCTGTTTTTT	CASSSGTSSGTGELFF
NA	15	NA	TRBV27	TRBJ2-1	TGTGCCAGCAGTTTGGGGTTCGTTGGGCTTGGTGGGCAGTTCTTC	CASSLGFVGLGGQFF
NA	18	many	TRBV6-1	TRBJ2-6	TGTGCCAGCAGTGAAATGGACAGTCTTTACCTCGGGGCCAACGTCCTGACTTTC	CASSEMDSLYLGANVLTF
NA	15	few	TRBV6-1	TRBJ1-2	TGTGCCAGCAGTCTACCCCGGGACGGCCGTTATGGCTACACCTTC	CASSLPRDGRYGYTF
NA	14	few	TRBV6-2/TRBV6-3	TRBJ2-5	TGTGCCAGCAGCAACTCTGGAGTCCAAGAGACCCAGTACTTC	CASSNSGVQETQYF
TRBD2	14	NA	TRBV20-1	TRBJ2-1	TGCAGTGCTTCCGGACTAGCGGGGTCACGGGAGCAGTTCTTC	CSASGLAGSREQFF
NA	15	NA	TRBV7-6	TRBJ2-1	TGTGCCAGCAGTCCCTCGCCGCTAGCAGGGAATGAGCAGTTCTTC	CASSPSPLAGNEQFF
TRBD2	14	NA	TRBV13	TRBJ2-7	TGTGCCAGCAGCTTAGGAGCGGGGGCTCGGGAGCAGTACTTC	CASSLGAGAREQYF
TRBD2	18	NA	TRBV4-2	TRBJ2-7	TGTGCCAGCAGCCAAGATCCTAGCGGGGGGGCCGATTACTACGAGCAGTACTTC	CASSQDPSGGADYYEQYF
NA	14	NA	TRBV7-2	TRBJ1-2	TGTGCCAGCAGCTCAGGGCCGCCTAACTATGGCTACACCTTC	CASSSGPPNYGYTF
NA	13	NA	TRBV7-8	TRBJ1-2	TGTGCCAGCAGCCCTGAGGGGATCGGGGGCTACATCTTC	CASSPEGIGGYIF
NA	17	many	TRBV7-6	TRBJ2-1	TGTGCCAGCAGCTTAGTTGGGGGATCTAGCTCCTACAATGAGCAGTTCTTC	CASSLVGGSSSYNEQFF
TRBD2	13	once	TRBV27	TRBJ2-1	TGTGCCAGCGGGGCGGGAGCCTACAATGAGCAGTTCTTC	CASGAGAYNEQFF
TRBD2	16	few	TRBV2	TRBJ2-5	TGTGCCAGCAGTGGAGGCCCCCGGGGGGTACAAGAGACCCAGTACTTC	CASSGGPRGVQETQYF
NA	13	few	TRBV27	TRBJ2-7	TGTGCCAGCAGTTTAGTGGAGTCCTACGAGCAGTACTTC	CASSLVESYEQYF
NA	10	NA	TRBV29-1	TRBJ1-1	TGCAGCGTTGAAAACGGGGAAGCTTTCTTT	CSVENGEAFF
TRBD2	16	few	TRBV9	TRBJ2-1	TGTGCCAGCAGCGCTCCCACTAGCGGGGCCCAGGGGGAGCAGTTCTTC	CASSAPTSGAQGEQFF
TRBD2	15	NA	TRBV7-4	TRBJ2-5	TGTGGCAGCAGCTCGCGGACTAGCGGGGAGGAGACCCAGTACTTC	CGSSSRTSGEETQYF
NA	16	many	TRBV7-8	TRBJ1-5	TGTGCCAGCAGCTTAGCGGGACCTGCTAGCAATCAGCCCCAGCATTTT	CASSLAGPASNQPQHF
NA	15	few	TRBV6-2/TRBV6-3	TRBJ1-2	TGTGCCAGCGTCGAGATTGAGGGGACCGACTATGGCTACACCTTC	CASVEIEGTDYGYTF
NA	16	few	TRBV7-9	TRBJ1-5	TGTGCCAGCAGCTCCTCCACTCGGAGGGGCAATCAGCCCCAGCATTTT	CASSSSTRRGNQPQHF
NA	14	NA	TRBV12-3/TRBV12-4	TRBJ1-1	TGTGCCAGCAGGGGTTCGGGGGGGGACACTGAAGCTTTCTTT	CASRGSGGDTEAFF
NA	17	NA	TRBV19	TRBJ2-3	TGTGCCAGTAATCCACACACGACCGCTCCGGGCACAGATACGCAGTATTTT	CASNPHTTAPGTDTQYF
TRBD1	15	few	TRBV7-2	TRBJ2-1	TGTGCCAGCAGCAGGGACAGCGAGCCCTACAATGAGCAGTTCTTC	CASSRDSEPYNEQFF
NA	14	NA	TRBV27	TRBJ1-2	TGTGCCAGCAGTTTCCACGGAAAGAGCTATGGCTACACCTTC	CASSFHGKSYGYTF
TRBD2	15	many	TRBV7-2	TRBJ2-3	TGTGCCAGCAGCTTTTGGGGGGGACCTCAGGATACGCAGTATTTT	CASSFWGGPQDTQYF